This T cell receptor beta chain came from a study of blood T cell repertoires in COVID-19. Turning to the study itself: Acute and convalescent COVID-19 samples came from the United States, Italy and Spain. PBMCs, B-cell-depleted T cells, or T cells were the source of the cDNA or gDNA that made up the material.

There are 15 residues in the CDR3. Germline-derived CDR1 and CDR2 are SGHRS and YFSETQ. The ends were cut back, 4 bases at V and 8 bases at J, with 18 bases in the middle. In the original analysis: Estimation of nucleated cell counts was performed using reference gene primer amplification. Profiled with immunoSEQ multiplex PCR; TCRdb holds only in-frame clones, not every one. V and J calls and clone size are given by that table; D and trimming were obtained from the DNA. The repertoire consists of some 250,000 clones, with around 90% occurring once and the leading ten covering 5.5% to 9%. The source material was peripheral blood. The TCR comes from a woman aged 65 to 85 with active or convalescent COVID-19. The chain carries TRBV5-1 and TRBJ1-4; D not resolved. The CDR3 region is CASSPGHGREEKLFF. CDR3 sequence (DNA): TGCGCCAGCAGCCCTGGCCACGGACGGGAAGAAAAACTGTTTTTT.